Sequencing of this T cell receptor beta chain was carried out in a study of T cells of healthy individuals. The V end was cut by 5 bases, the J end by 5 bases, with 12 bases between. CDR1 is MNHEY, CDR2 SVGAGI, per germline. The CDR3 is 13 amino acids. TCRdb independently ran MiXCR on the 5' RACE reads; one entry per CDR3 protein. Among around 98,000 distinct CDR3 sequences listed, 17% were seen once. This clonotype originated in a human donor in good health. This chain connects TRBV6-5 to TRBJ2-5; perhaps TRBD2 as D (6 bases). The DNA for the CDR3 is TGTGCCAGCAGTCGGACTAAAAGGGAGACCCAGTACTTC. This translates into CASSRTKRETQYF.